This T cell receptor (beta chain) was retrieved from a study of blood T cell repertoires in COVID-19. Overall study: Nucleic acid was either cDNA or gDNA, and it came from T cells, B-cell-depleted T cells, or PBMCs.

The table came from immunoSEQ multiplex PCR; TCRdb's copy has only in-frame clones and leaves some out. Of 150,000 or so clones listed, around 83% are singletons. The germline gives CDR1 SGHTA, CDR2 FQGNSA. V lost 4 bases and J 4 bases, leaving 8 bases between the germline ends. CDR3 length: 13 residues. The chain recombines TRBV7-2 with TRBJ1-3; D is unresolved. Sample: peripheral blood. The receptor's source is a man in his forties or fifties with active or convalescent COVID-19. CDR3 residues: CASSSSVGNTIYF. CDR3 nucleotide sequence: TGTGCCAGCAGCTCTTCCGTGGGAAACACCATATATTTT.